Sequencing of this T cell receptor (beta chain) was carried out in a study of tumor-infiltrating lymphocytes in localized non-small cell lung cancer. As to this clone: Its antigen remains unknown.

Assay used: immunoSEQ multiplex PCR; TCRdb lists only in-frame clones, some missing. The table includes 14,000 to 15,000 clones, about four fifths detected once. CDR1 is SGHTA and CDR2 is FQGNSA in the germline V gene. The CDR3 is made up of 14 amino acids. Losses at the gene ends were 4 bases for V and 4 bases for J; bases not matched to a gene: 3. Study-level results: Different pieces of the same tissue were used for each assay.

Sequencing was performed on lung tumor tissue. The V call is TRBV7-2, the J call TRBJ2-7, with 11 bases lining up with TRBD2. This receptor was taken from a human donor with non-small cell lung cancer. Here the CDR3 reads CASSYTSGSYEQYF. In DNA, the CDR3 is TGTGCCAGCAGCTACACTAGCGGGAGTTACGAGCAGTACTTC.